This T cell receptor (beta chain) was observed in a study of T cells after yellow fever vaccination. About the study: Where fractions had low cell numbers, libraries were prepared from them with the SMART-Seq v4 Ultra Low Input RNA kit.

TCRdb reanalysed the 5' RACE reads using MiXCR and keeps one entry per CDR3 protein. The data contain over 250,000 distinct CDR3 sequences, about 5.2% of them singletons. On this clonotype itself: Its antigen is unknown.

The CDR3 totals 14 residues. Deletions cut 0 bases from V and 3 bases from J, with 9 bases between. Germline V gene data show CDR1 as MNHEY and CDR2 as SVGAGI. Study-wide results and caveats: Researchers cautioned that FACS-sorted repertoires could harbor abundant clonotypes contaminating from the bulk population. Compared with primary, the secondary response was weaker and peaked at day 5, not 15. The booster saw the reappearance of most primary-vaccination clones (nearly 98% CD4, about 85% CD8).

This clonotype was obtained from a man younger than 35 who received the YFV17D yellow fever vaccine. Here the sequenced sample was CD4+ T cells sorted from PBMCs, taken on the day of the yellow fever booster vaccination. The chain is built from TRBV6-5 and TRBJ2-7; no firm D call. The CDR3 nucleotides are TGTGCCAGCAGTTACTCGATCGCCAGCTACGAGCAGTACGTC. Its translation: CASSYSIASYEQYV.